The 11 T cell receptor beta chains listed next were all sequenced from one sample in a study of T cells in Graves' hyperthyroidism and ophthalmopathy. There were TCR beta CDR3 regions amplified from RNA transcripts. Primed by the HTBI set, a first-round RT-PCR was run on the TCR CDR3. TCRdb analysed the multiplex PCR reads with MiXCR anew, one entry per CDR3 protein. The sample has 200,000 to 250,000 distinct CDR3 sequences; around 18% are singletons. Sequenced material: blood. The source is a man aged 40-50 years with Graves' hyperthyroidism.

There are a few counts of this clonotype. The rearrangement uses TRBV25-1 and TRBJ2-1; a possible D gene is TRBD2 (6 bases). Trimming removed 2 bases from V and 1 base from J, with 12 bases in between. The CDR3 is 16 amino acids. Germline lookup yields CDR1 MGHDK and CDR2 SYGVNS. The CDR3 sequence is CASSEPGLESYNEQFF. CDR3 coding DNA: TGTGCCAGCAGTGAACCGGGACTTGAATCCTACAATGAGCAGTTCTTC.

The chain is built from TRBV5-1 and TRBJ1-2; no clear D gene. V was pared by 2 bases and J by 8 bases, with 7 bases between. Germline values: CDR1 SGHRS, CDR2 YFSETQ. This CDR3 comprises 11 residues. In DNA, the CDR3 is TGCGCCAGCAGCTTAGGTTTCGGCTACACCTTC. It encodes CASSLGFGYTF.

This clonotype was found many times. This chain links TRBV20-1 with TRBJ1-4, with D possibly TRBD1 on 5 matching bases. The CDR3 spans 14 residues. Germline CDR1 and CDR2: DFQATT and SNEGSKA (reference sequence). V was shortened by 5 bases and J by 1 base, with 11 bases between the two germline ends. CDR3 sequence (DNA): TGCAGTGCTCGTCGGGGGGTAACTAATGAAAAACTGTTTTTT. This gives the protein CSARRGVTNEKLFF.

This clonotype was found many times. The chain has TRBV5-1 and TRBJ2-1; TRBD2 matches 7 bases. The CDR3 is made up of 14 amino acids. The germline gives CDR1 SGHRS, CDR2 YFSETQ. The ends lost 4 bases at V and 4 bases at J; junction bases unmatched: 5. In nucleotides, the CDR3 is TGCGCCAGCAGCGGGGGGGACGTATACAATGAGCAGTTCTTC. Protein sequence: CASSGGDVYNEQFF. Looking up the rest from reference TRBV5-1 and TRBJ2-1 gives the full variable domain: KAGVTQTPRYLIKTRGQQVTLSCSPISGHRSVSWYQQTPGQGLQFLFEYFSETQRNKGNFPGRFSGRQFSNSRSEMNVSTLELGDSALYLCASSGGDVYNEQFFGPGTRLTVL.

The chain carries TRBV5-8 and TRBJ2-7, with D perhaps being TRBD1 or TRBD2 (5 bases each). Per germline, CDR1 SGHTS and CDR2 YDEGEE. This CDR3 has 16 residues. Trimming took 0 bases from V and 0 from J, leaving 13 bases between them. The CDR3 here is CASSLVGTVSSYEQYF. CDR3 sequence (DNA): TGTGCCAGCAGCTTGGTCGGGACGGTCAGCTCCTACGAGCAGTACTTC.

This clonotype was counted ten times or more. The rearrangement uses TRBV2 and TRBJ1-1; D call uncertain. Germline CDR1 is SNHLY and CDR2 is FYNNEI. CDR3 length: 14 amino acids. V was trimmed by 4 bases and J by 10 bases, leaving 19 bases between them. In DNA form, the CDR3 reads TGTGCCAGCAGTGGAGGTGGTAGGAGGGTAGGAGCTTTCTTT. Translation: CASSGGGRRVGAFF. The entire variable domain, with the rest obtained from reference TRBV2 and TRBJ1-1, is as follows: EPEVTQTPSHQVTQMGQEVILRCVPISNHLYFYWYRQILGQKVEFLVSFYNNEISEKSEIFDDQFSVERPDGSNFTLKIRSTKLEDSAMYFCASSGGGRRVGAFFGQGTRLTVV.

A note on this clonotype: No conserved phenylalanine or tryptophan is present at the end of the CDR3, so a read error is the likely explanation. The V and J genes are TRBV6-2 or TRBV6-3 and TRBJ2-7; D is perhaps TRBD1 (6 bases). This CDR3 region has 14 residues. Trimming took off 6 bases at V and 5 bases at J, with 17 bases between the two ends. Germline CDR1 is MNHEY and CDR2 is SVGEGT. The CDR3 loop reads CASRLTGYSNEQYL. The DNA of the CDR3 is TGTGCCAGCAGATTAACAGGGTATTCAAACGAGCAGTACCTC.

The DNA of the CDR3 is TGTGCCAGCAGCCCTGGCGGTGGGACCCAGGGGTCCTACGAGCAGTACTTC. It yields the protein CASSPGGGTQGSYEQYF. The chain uses TRBV7-9 and TRBJ2-7; tentatively, D is TRBD1 (6 bases). CDR3 size: 17 residues. The V gene's germline CDR1 is SEHNR and CDR2 FQNEAQ (reference sequence). V gave up 5 bases and J gave up 1 base, with 21 bases separating them.

J is TRBJ2-3 and V is TRBV5-6; possibly TRBD1 for D (5 bases). Germline V gene sequence: CDR1 SGHDT, CDR2 YYEEEE. CDR3 length equals 15 residues. With 0 bases removed from V and 5 bases from J, the gap between germline ends came to 13 bases. Here the CDR3 reads CASSLGFGAGDTQYF. The CDR3 DNA reads TGTGCCAGCAGCTTGGGTTTTGGGGCCGGAGATACGCAGTATTTT. The whole variable domain, filled in from reference TRBV5-6 and TRBJ2-3, reads DAGVTQSPTHLIKTRGQQVTLRCSPKSGHDTVSWYQQALGQGPQFIFQYYEEEERQRGNFPDRFSGHQFPNYSSELNVNALLLGDSALYLCASSLGFGAGDTQYFGPGTRLTVL.

There are many counts of this clonotype. The chain couples TRBV29-1 to TRBJ2-3; 9 bases align to TRBD1. Germline V lookup: CDR1 SQVTM, CDR2 ANQGSEA. This CDR3 is 14 amino acids long. After removal of 7 bases from V and 1 base from J, the junction contained 6 bases not matched to a gene. The CDR3 loop is CSAVGDRGTDTQYF. The DNA for the CDR3 is TGCAGCGCCGTCGGGGACAGGGGCACAGATACGCAGTATTTT.

On this clonotype: Germline is not matched at one junction end, which may reflect a read error. The chain has TRBV3-1 and TRBJ2-5; D gene unclear. CDR1 is LGHDT and CDR2 is YNNKEL in the germline V gene (reference sequence). The CDR3 loop spans 13 amino acids. The CDR3 bases are TGTGCCAGCATCCAAAAACAGCAAGAGACCCAGTACTTC. It is translated as CASIQKQQETQYF.